One and the same sample provided the 4 T cell receptor beta chains below, sequenced in a study of T-cell memory formation after mild COVID-19. TCRdb redid the calling of the 5' RACE reads with MiXCR, one entry per CDR3 protein. Of tens of thousands of distinct CDR3 sequences in the sample, 25% were seen once. The sequencing input was PBMCs or a T cell subset sorted from them (not recorded which). These receptors came from a man aged 18 to 30 who had mild COVID-19 (a few samples of this study predate the infection). Cell type and time point are not known.

The chain links TRBV4-3 to TRBJ1-1, with no clear D. The germline V gene has CDR1 LGHNA and CDR2 YSLEER. The V end was cut by 3 bases, the J end by 5 bases, with 10 bases between. This CDR3 spans 13 amino acids. CDR3 residues: CASSQGIETEAFF. The CDR3 nucleotides read TGCGCCAGCAGCCAGGGGATTGAAACTGAAGCTTTCTTT.

A few counts support this clonotype. The V call is TRBV6-6, the J call TRBJ2-3; 7 bases align to TRBD1. Germline V gene sequence: CDR1 MNHNY, CDR2 SVGAGI (reference sequence). V trimming: 2 bases; J trimming: 0 bases; junction bases outside the gene matches: 5. The CDR3 totals 16 residues. The CDR3 bases are TGTGCCAGCAGTTACCCGACAGGGTCTAGCACAGATACGCAGTATTTT. This encodes CASSYPTGSSTDTQYF.

This sequence joins TRBV18 and TRBJ1-2, with a possible D match to TRBD1 (6 bases). The germline V gene encodes CDR1 KGHSH and CDR2 LQKENI. V shed 2 bases and J shed 2 bases, with 18 bases lying between them. The CDR3 has 17 residues. The CDR3 reads CASSPTYGSGANYGYTF. The CDR3 DNA reads TGTGCCAGCTCACCAACATACGGGTCAGGGGCGAACTATGGCTACACCTTC. The whole variable domain, filled in from reference TRBV18 and TRBJ1-2, reads NAGVMQNPRHLVRRRGQEARLRCSPMKGHSHVYWYRQLPEEGLKFMVYLQKENIIDESGMPKERFSAEFPKEGPSILRIQQVVRGDSAAYFCASSPTYGSGANYGYTFGSGTRLTVV.

The table lists this clonotype with a count of one. This chain links TRBV7-9 with TRBJ2-1; D is unresolved. Germline CDR1 reads SEHNR; CDR2 reads FQNEAQ (reference sequence). The V and J ends lost 6 bases and 9 bases respectively, with 9 bases between them. CDR3 size: 11 residues. The CDR3 sequence: CASSLWIEQFF. The CDR3 nucleotides are TGTGCCAGCAGTCTCTGGATTGAGCAGTTCTTC.